The clone carrying this T cell receptor (beta chain) showed up just once. The data belong to a study of CD8 T cells in Susac syndrome. About the research overall: Treatment at blood withdrawal was none, corticosteroids, or intravenous immunoglobulin alone in Susac syndrome patients.

This CDR3 has 12 amino acids. Germline trimming cut 8 bases from V and 2 bases from J; bases unmatched to any gene: 3. CDR1 and CDR2 from the germline V gene are DFQATT and SNEGSKA (reference sequence). Random hexamers were used to reverse transcribe the RNA input (about 0.45 to 1 ug). TCRdb re-called the immunoSEQ multiplex PCR reads with MiXCR, one entry per CDR3 protein. The table has roughly 89,000 distinct CDR3 sequences, roughly 96% seen once; the top ten hold around 0.62%. The chain carries TRBV20-1 and TRBJ2-5, with 9 bases identical to TRBD2. The TCR was taken from a human donor with Susac syndrome. What was sequenced was CD8+ T cells from PBMCs. CDR3 DNA: TGCAGTCTAGCGGGAAAACAAGAGACCCAGTACTTC. Amino acids: CSLAGKQETQYF.